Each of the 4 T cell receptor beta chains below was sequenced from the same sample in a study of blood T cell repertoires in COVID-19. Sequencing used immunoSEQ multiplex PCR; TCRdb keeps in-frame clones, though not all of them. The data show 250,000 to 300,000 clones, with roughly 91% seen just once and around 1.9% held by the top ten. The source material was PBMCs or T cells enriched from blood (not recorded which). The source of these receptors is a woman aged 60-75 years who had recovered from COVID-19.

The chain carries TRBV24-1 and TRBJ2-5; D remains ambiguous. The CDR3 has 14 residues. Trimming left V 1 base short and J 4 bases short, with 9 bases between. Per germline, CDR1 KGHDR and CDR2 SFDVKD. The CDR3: CATSDFRARETQYF. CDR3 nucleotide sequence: TGTGCCACCAGTGATTTCCGAGCTAGAGAGACCCAGTACTTC.

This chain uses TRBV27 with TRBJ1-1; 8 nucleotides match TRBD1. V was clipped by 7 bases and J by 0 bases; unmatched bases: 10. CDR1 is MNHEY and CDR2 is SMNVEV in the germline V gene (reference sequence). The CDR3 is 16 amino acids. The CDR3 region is CASIRTGKNMNTEAFF. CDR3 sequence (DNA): TGTGCCAGCATACGGACAGGGAAAAATATGAACACTGAAGCTTTCTTT.

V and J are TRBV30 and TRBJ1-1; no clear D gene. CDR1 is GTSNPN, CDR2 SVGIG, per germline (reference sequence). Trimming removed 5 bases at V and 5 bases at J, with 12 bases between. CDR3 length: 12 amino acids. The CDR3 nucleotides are TGTGCCTGGGAATCTTTCCCGACTGAAGCTTTCTTT. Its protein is CAWESFPTEAFF.

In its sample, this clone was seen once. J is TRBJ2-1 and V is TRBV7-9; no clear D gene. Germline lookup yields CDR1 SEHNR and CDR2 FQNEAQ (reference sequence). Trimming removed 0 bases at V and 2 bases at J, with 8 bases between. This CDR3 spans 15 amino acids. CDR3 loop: CASSLAPSAYNEQFF. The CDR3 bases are TGTGCCAGCAGCTTAGCCCCCTCCGCCTACAATGAGCAGTTCTTC.